This TCR beta chain was documented in a study of T cells in Graves' hyperthyroidism and ophthalmopathy. Across the whole study: Peripheral blood specimens were obtained at initial diagnosis, prior to any treatment.

Researchers amplified the TCR beta CDR3 regions from RNA transcripts. A set of HTBI primers served as the primers for a first-round RT-PCR of the TCR CDR3. Using its own MiXCR run on the multiplex PCR reads, TCRdb lists one record per CDR3 protein. This sample has about 360,000 distinct CDR3 sequences, with roughly 13% found just once. This clonotype was observed many times. The CDR3 loop spans 13 amino acids. V was cut by 5 bases and J by 3 bases, with 10 bases left in between. The V gene's germline CDR1 is SGDLS and CDR2 YYNGEE. Sequenced input: blood. This TCR derives from a woman between 18 and 29 years old with Graves' hyperthyroidism. This chain connects TRBV9 to TRBJ2-3; no reliable D call. DNA for the CDR3: TGTGCCAGCAGTGTGTCCGGGACAGATACGCAGTATTTT. It translates to CASSVSGTDTQYF.